Listed below are T cell receptor beta chains from one sample, sequenced in a study of cytomegalovirus exposure and HLA in healthy donors. The assay was immunoSEQ multiplex PCR, and TCRdb's table has in-frame clones only and misses some. There are 65,000 to 95,000 clones in the sample; roughly 80% occur only once, and about 3.5% lies in the top ten. The sequencing sample was made of PBMCs. All receptors come from a man aged 45-60 years in good health and CMV-seronegative. Each CDR3 is given with its conserved first and last residue. D genes are given only for firm matches. Only some rows state a clone size, as once, few, many or a class for expanded clones.

d_call	v_call	cdr3_length	j_call	clone_size	cdr3_aa	cdr3_nt
TRBD1	TRBV27	15	TRBJ2-7	NA	CASSPDRGTGAEQYF	TGTGCCAGCAGTCCCGATAGGGGGACAGGGGCCGAGCAGTACTTC
NA	TRBV4-1	14	TRBJ1-4	few	CASSPYKISEKLFF	TGCGCCAGCAGCCCTTATAAGATAAGCGAAAAACTGTTTTTT
TRBD2	TRBV25-1	17	TRBJ2-7	NA	CASSEYNRGGSTYEQYF	TGTGCCAGCAGTGAATATAATCGCGGGGGGTCTACCTACGAGCAGTACTTC
NA	TRBV7-2	14	TRBJ1-1	NA	CASSDYRQNTEAFF	TGTGCCAGCAGCGATTATCGACAAAACACTGAAGCTTTCTTT
NA	TRBV6-1	15	TRBJ1-2	NA	CASSEGGWGGYGYTF	TGTGCCAGCAGTGAGGGGGGTTGGGGGGGCTATGGCTACACCTTC
TRBD2	TRBV5-1	15	TRBJ2-1	NA	CASSLDGGRYNEQFF	TGCGCCAGCAGCTTGGACGGGGGGAGGTACAATGAGCAGTTCTTC
NA	TRBV18	13	TRBJ2-5	few	CASSPSQQETQYF	TGTGCCAGCTCACCATCCCAGCAAGAGACCCAGTACTTC
NA	TRBV18	15	TRBJ2-2	NA	CASSPIQGYTGELFF	TGTGCCAGCTCACCAATCCAGGGGTACACCGGGGAGCTGTTTTTT
NA	TRBV7-9	15	TRBJ1-2	once	CASSLERTEGRGYTF	TGTGCCAGCAGCTTAGAAAGGACAGAGGGTCGCGGCTACACCTTC
TRBD1	TRBV18	14	TRBJ1-5	NA	CASSPGTDDQPQHF	TGTGCCAGCTCACCTGGGACAGATGATCAGCCCCAGCATTTT
TRBD1	TRBV7-9	14	TRBJ1-3	NA	CASSPGQSGNTIYF	TGTGCCAGCAGCCCGGGACAGTCTGGAAACACCATATATTTT
NA	TRBV6-5	16	TRBJ1-2	NA	CASSYGQPFANYGYTF	TGTGCCAGCAGTTACGGACAGCCCTTCGCCAACTATGGCTACACCTTC
TRBD1	TRBV6-5	13	TRBJ1-2	NA	CASSPRDRGGYTF	TGTGCCAGCAGCCCCCGGGACAGGGGAGGCTACACCTTC
NA	TRBV25-1	13	TRBJ1-5	NA	CASDGGGRQPQHF	TGTGCCAGTGATGGGGGGGGTCGGCAGCCCCAGCATTTT
NA	TRBV6-5	13	TRBJ2-5	once	CASSVLSQETQYF	TGTGCCAGCAGTGTTCTCAGTCAAGAGACCCAGTACTTC
NA	TRBV28	14	TRBJ2-7	NA	CASRRGENSYEQYF	TGTGCCAGCAGGCGCGGGGAAAACTCCTACGAGCAGTACTTC
NA	TRBV25-1	14	TRBJ1-1	once	CASSVTGGRTEAFF	TGTGCCAGCAGTGTCACCGGGGGGAGGACTGAAGCTTTCTTT
NA	TRBV5-4	16	TRBJ1-1	NA	CASSFQMSDSNTEAFF	TGTGCCAGCAGCTTTCAGATGAGTGACAGTAACACTGAAGCTTTCTTT
TRBD1	TRBV6-5	15	TRBJ1-1	NA	CASSSAVAGGTEAFF	TGTGCCAGCAGTTCTGCAGTGGCAGGGGGCACTGAAGCTTTCTTT
NA	TRBV2	15	TRBJ1-5	NA	CASSKEAGRNQPQHF	TGTGCCAGCAGTAAAGAGGCAGGGAGGAATCAGCCCCAGCATTTT
NA	TRBV7-6	15	TRBJ1-1	NA	CASSLDSGGNTEAFF	TGTGCCAGCAGCTTAGATAGCGGAGGGAACACTGAAGCTTTCTTT
TRBD1	TRBV9	16	TRBJ1-6	NA	CASSPKQGASDSPLHF	TGTGCCAGCAGCCCGAAACAGGGGGCTTCTGATTCACCCCTCCACTTT
NA	TRBV9	13	TRBJ2-3	NA	CASGVDLASTQYF	TGTGCCAGCGGCGTGGATCTAGCGAGTACGCAGTATTTT
NA	TRBV5-1	14	TRBJ1-6	NA	CASSLDSYNSPLHF	TGCGCCAGCAGCTTGGACAGCTATAATTCACCCCTCCACTTT
TRBD2	TRBV7-9	15	TRBJ2-1	NA	CASSSRGLGGNEQFF	TGTGCCAGCAGCTCAAGGGGACTAGGAGGCAATGAGCAGTTCTTC
NA	TRBV5-1	15	TRBJ1-1	NA	CASSLADSPNTEAFF	TGCGCCAGCAGCTTGGCGGACAGTCCGAACACTGAAGCTTTCTTT
TRBD2	TRBV6-6	15	TRBJ2-5	few	CASSSDRLAQETQYF	TGTGCCAGCAGTTCCGATCGACTAGCCCAAGAGACCCAGTACTTC
NA	TRBV18	15	TRBJ2-7	NA	CASSPLAGGSDEQYF	TGTGCCAGCTCGCCTCTGGCAGGGGGGAGTGACGAGCAGTACTTC